This T cell receptor beta chain appears in the sequencing data of a study of shared clonotypes between healthy human individuals. For unsorted PBMC, roughly 270 ng DNA per replicate equaled 32,000 or so T cell genomes. Assay used: immunoSEQ multiplex PCR; TCRdb lists only in-frame clones, some missing. Among about 490,000 clones listed, about 82% were seen once. Trimming took 2 bases from V and 9 from J, leaving 11 bases between them. The CDR3 length is 12 residues. Per the germline V gene, CDR1 is SQVTM and CDR2 is ANQGSEA. The origin of this receptor is a woman in her 40s in good health. Some clones in this sample may be carry-over from other donors' samples. The chain couples TRBV29-1 to TRBJ1-5; maybe TRBD1 (6 bases). Sequenced input: PBMCs. The DNA of the CDR3 is TGCAGCGTTGAACAGGGGTCAGGGCCCCAGCATTTT. It translates to CSVEQGSGPQHF.